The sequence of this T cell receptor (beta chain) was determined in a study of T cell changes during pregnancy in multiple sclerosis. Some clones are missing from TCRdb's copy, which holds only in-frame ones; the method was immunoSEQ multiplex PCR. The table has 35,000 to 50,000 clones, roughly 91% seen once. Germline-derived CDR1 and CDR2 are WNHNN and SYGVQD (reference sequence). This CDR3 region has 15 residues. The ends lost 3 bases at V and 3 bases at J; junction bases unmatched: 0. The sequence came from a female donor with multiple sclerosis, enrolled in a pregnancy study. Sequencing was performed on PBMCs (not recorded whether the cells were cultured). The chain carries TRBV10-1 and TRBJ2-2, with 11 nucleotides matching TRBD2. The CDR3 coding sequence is TGCGCCAGCAGTGATAGCGGGAGGGACACCGGGGAGCTGTTTTTT. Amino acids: CASSDSGRDTGELFF.